The source of this TCR beta chain is a study of STAT5B mutations in CD4+ large granular lymphocyte leukemia. Profiled with immunoSEQ multiplex PCR; TCRdb holds only in-frame clones, not every one. Counted here are about 31,000 clones, approximately 70% occurring once; the ten biggest clones make up about 2.1%. Trimming took 4 bases from V and 6 from J; bases not matched to a gene: 11. Germline-derived CDR1 and CDR2 are SGHTA and FQGNSA. The CDR3 runs 17 residues. Study-level points and caveats: No patients shared main leukemic clonotypes, though roughly 23% appeared at low frequency elsewhere. Patient CD4-sorted repertoires stayed more clonal than healthy ones after leukemic-clone removal. TRBV06-family usage was enriched in top patient clones (8/27) versus controls (2/35).

In its sample, this clone was seen once. Its specificity is unknown. The sample was CD4+ T cells from blood buffy coats. J is TRBJ1-6 and V is TRBV7-2, with 8 bases matching TRBD1. The receptor was derived from a human donor in good health. This CDR3 is CASSSNRQGTANSPLHF. The CDR3, as DNA: TGTGCCAGCAGCTCGAATCGACAGGGGACGGCTAATTCACCCCTCCACTTT. Full variable domain (remainder filled in from reference TRBV7-2 and TRBJ1-6): GAGVSQSPSNKVTEKGKDVELRCDPISGHTALYWYRQSLGQGLEFLIYFQGNSAPDKSGLPSDRFSAERTGGSVSTLTIQRTQQEDSAVYLCASSSNRQGTANSPLHFGNGTRLTVT.